This T cell receptor beta chain is from a study of shared clonotypes between healthy human individuals. This clone appeared once. CDR3 size: 11 residues. Germline V gene sequence: CDR1 SEHNR, CDR2 FQNEAQ (reference sequence). Between the trimmed V and J ends, which lost 5 bases and 0 bases, there was a span of 0 bases. This was a deep-level run. Assay used: immunoSEQ multiplex PCR; TCRdb lists only in-frame clones, some missing. The sample holds around 370,000 clones, about 96% seen once. The TCR originated in a young man in good health. Sample: memory CD8+ T cells sorted from blood. As to subset: CD45RO+ cells pooled with CCR7-negative TemRA cells. J is TRBJ2-3 and V is TRBV7-9, with D uncertain. CDR3 in amino acids: CASSSTDTQYF. DNA for the CDR3: TGTGCCAGCAGCAGCACAGATACGCAGTATTTT.